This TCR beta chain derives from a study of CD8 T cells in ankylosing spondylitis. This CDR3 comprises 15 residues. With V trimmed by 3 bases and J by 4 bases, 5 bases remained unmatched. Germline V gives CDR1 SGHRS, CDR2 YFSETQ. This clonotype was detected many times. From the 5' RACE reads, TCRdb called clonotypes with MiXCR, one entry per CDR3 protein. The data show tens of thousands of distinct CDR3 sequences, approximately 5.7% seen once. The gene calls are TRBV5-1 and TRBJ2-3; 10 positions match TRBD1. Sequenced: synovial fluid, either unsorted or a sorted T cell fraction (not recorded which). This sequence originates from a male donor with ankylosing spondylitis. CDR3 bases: TGCGCCAGCAGCTCGCCGGGACAGGGGTCAGATACGCAGTATTTT. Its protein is CASSSPGQGSDTQYF.